This entry lists 27 T cell receptor beta chains sequenced from one sample in a study of cytomegalovirus exposure and HLA in healthy donors. The PCR was carried out with 60 Vbeta primers and 13 Jbeta primers. Clones were sequenced by immunoSEQ multiplex PCR, and TCRdb holds only the in-frame ones, with some missing. Seen here are about 87,000 clones, roughly 70% observed once, and the top ten hold 20% to 25%. Sequenced: PBMCs. The receptors stem from a man younger than 45 in good health and CMV-seropositive.

The rearrangement links TRBV5-1 to TRBJ1-2; the match to TRBD1 covers 8 bases. The germline gives CDR1 SGHRS, CDR2 YFSETQ. Unmatched junction bases numbered 8, after V lost 4 bases and J lost 3 bases. The CDR3 has 15 residues. The CDR3 DNA reads as TGCGCCAGCAGCCTGGACAGGGTGGGTGACTATGGCTACACCTTC. It translates to CASSLDRVGDYGYTF.

The CDR3 DNA reads as TGTGCCAGCAGCCAGGACAGGGGGAAGGGCTACACCTTC. Amino acid sequence: CASSQDRGKGYTF. The chain links TRBV27 to TRBJ1-2; 10 bases align to TRBD1. V gave up 6 bases and J gave up 8 bases; unmatched junction bases: 6. Germline CDR1 is MNHEY and CDR2 is SMNVEV (reference sequence). CDR3 length: 13 residues.

The rearrangement joins TRBV5-1 to TRBJ2-7; D might be TRBD1 (6 bases). Looked up from germline, CDR1 is SGHRS and CDR2 is YFSETQ. The length of the CDR3 is 15 residues. The germline V and J ends were trimmed by 0 bases and 3 bases, with 13 bases remaining between them. The CDR3 region is CASSLEGDPDYEQYF. For the CDR3, the DNA is TGCGCCAGCAGCTTGGAGGGGGATCCAGACTACGAGCAGTACTTC.

The rearrangement links TRBV28 to TRBJ1-5; no definite D call. Germline CDR1 and CDR2: MDHEN and SYDVKM. The CDR3 loop spans 16 amino acids. With 3 bases removed from V and 1 base from J, the gap between germline ends came to 13 bases. The CDR3 DNA sequence: TGTGCCAGCAGTTTTGGAGTGTTTGGGAGCAATCAGCCCCAGCATTTT. Its translation is CASSFGVFGSNQPQHF.

This clone was observed a single time. This sequence joins TRBV7-8 and TRBJ1-5; maybe TRBD1 (6 bases). Trimming left V 4 bases short and J 3 bases short, with 13 bases between. Germline values: CDR1 SGHVS, CDR2 FQNEAQ. This CDR3 region has 15 residues. CDR3 DNA sequence: TGTGCCAGCAGCTCTACAGGGATATCCAATCAGCCCCAGCATTTT. As protein: CASSSTGISNQPQHF. The entire variable domain, with the rest obtained from reference TRBV7-8 and TRBJ1-5, is as follows: GAGVSQSPRYKVAKRGQDVALRCDPISGHVSLFWYQQALGQGPEFLTYFQNEAQLDKSGLPSDRFFAERPEGSVSTLKIQRTQQEDSAVYLCASSSTGISNQPQHFGDGTRLSIL.

V is TRBV7-9 and J is TRBJ2-1; 10 positions agree with TRBD2. CDR3 length equals 16 residues. Germline V gives CDR1 SEHNR, CDR2 FQNEAQ (reference sequence). Germline trimming cut 4 bases from V and 5 bases from J; bases unmatched to any gene: 8. The chain's CDR3 is CASSYRTSGDNNEQFF. CDR3 bases: TGTGCCAGCAGCTACCGGACTAGCGGAGATAACAATGAGCAGTTCTTC.

The rearrangement links TRBV27 to TRBJ1-1, with TRBD1 identical over 7 bases. Unmatched junction bases numbered 10, after V lost 3 bases and J lost 0 bases. Per the germline V gene, CDR1 is MNHEY and CDR2 is SMNVEV (reference sequence). The CDR3 has 17 residues. The DNA of the CDR3 is TGTGCCAGCAGTTTCACCTGGACAGGTGGCATGAACACTGAAGCTTTCTTT. Its translation is CASSFTWTGGMNTEAFF.

This clone was picked up a small number of times. CDR3 nucleotides: TGCGCCAGCAGCCAAAAGGGACGATATGGGGACAGCAAAAACATTCAGTACTTC. Amino acids: CASSQKGRYGDSKNIQYF. This chain uses TRBV4-3 with TRBJ2-4; 7 bases match TRBD1. The V and J ends lost 2 bases and 3 bases, in that order; junction bases with no gene match: 13. The CDR3 extends over 18 amino acids. Germline V lookup: CDR1 LGHNA, CDR2 YSLEER.

The rearrangement uses TRBV6-5 and TRBJ1-2; TRBD1 might be the D (5 bases). Between the trimmed V and J ends, which lost 0 bases and 5 bases, there was a span of 10 bases. Germline V gives CDR1 MNHEY, CDR2 SVGAGI. The CDR3 spans 14 residues. This chain's CDR3 is CASSYSGREYGYTF. DNA for the CDR3: TGTGCCAGCAGTTACTCAGGCAGGGAATATGGCTACACCTTC.

V and J are TRBV6-5 and TRBJ2-7; D is possibly TRBD2 (7 bases). The CDR3 extends over 14 amino acids. Germline loops: CDR1 MNHEY, CDR2 SVGAGI. Trimming removed 8 bases at V and 2 bases at J, with 16 bases between. CDR3 loop: CASGEGGGTYEQYF. CDR3 DNA: TGTGCCAGCGGAGAGGGAGGGGGGACCTACGAGCAGTACTTC.

V is TRBV5-1 and J is TRBJ2-6; 7 positions agree with TRBD1. The junction had 7 bases not matched to a gene; V was cut back by 6 bases and J by 4 bases. The CDR3 is made up of 15 amino acids. CDR1 and CDR2 from the germline V gene are SGHRS and YFSETQ. The DNA of the CDR3 is TGCGCCAGCAAGACAGGGTCGACCGGGGCCAACGTCCTGACTTTC. Its translation is CASKTGSTGANVLTF. Together with reference TRBV5-1 and TRBJ2-6, the CDR3 gives the full variable domain: KAGVTQTPRYLIKTRGQQVTLSCSPISGHRSVSWYQQTPGQGLQFLFEYFSETQRNKGNFPGRFSGRQFSNSRSEMNVSTLELGDSALYLCASKTGSTGANVLTFGAGSRLTVL.

V is TRBV4-1 and J is TRBJ1-2; D remains ambiguous. Germline V gene sequence: CDR1 MGHRA, CDR2 YSYEKL. This CDR3 has 14 residues. Trimming took off 0 bases at V and 5 bases at J, with 10 bases between the two ends. CDR3: CASSQERGWYGYTF. The CDR3 DNA follows: TGCGCCAGCAGCCAAGAGAGAGGATGGTATGGCTACACCTTC.

V usage is TRBV6-5 and J usage is TRBJ2-7; 8 positions agree with TRBD2. The trim removed 2 bases at V and 4 bases at J, leaving 7 bases unmatched. The germline V gene encodes CDR1 MNHEY and CDR2 SVGAGI. This CDR3 contains 15 residues. This CDR3 reads CASSYPGRGSYEQYF. The CDR3 nucleotides are TGTGCCAGCAGTTACCCCGGGAGGGGCTCGTACGAGCAGTACTTC.

This clone was seen just once. The J gene is TRBJ2-5, the V gene TRBV29-1; 7 nucleotides match TRBD2. There are 12 residues in the CDR3. The junction had 2 bases not matched to a gene; V was cut back by 4 bases and J by 3 bases. Germline V gene lookup returns CDR1 SQVTM and CDR2 ANQGSEA. CDR3 coding DNA: TGCAGCGTTGGGGGGAGGGAAGAGACCCAGTACTTC. As protein: CSVGGREETQYF.

This clone was seen a handful of times. V and J are TRBV7-9 and TRBJ2-5; 7 bases match TRBD1. This CDR3 region has 15 residues. The V gene end was trimmed by 7 bases and the J gene end by 1 base; junction bases not matched to a gene: 9. Germline CDR1 is SEHNR and CDR2 is FQNEAQ (reference sequence). CDR3 DNA: TGTGCCAGCAATCAACACGGACAGGTCCAAGAGACCCAGTACTTC. The encoded protein is CASNQHGQVQETQYF.

This clone appeared a single time. The V gene is TRBV7-2, the J gene TRBJ1-3; no definite D call. Trimming removed 1 base from V and 1 base from J, with 5 bases in between. CDR3 length: 14 residues. Germline V gives CDR1 SGHTA, CDR2 FQGNSA. The DNA of the CDR3 is TGTGCCAGCAGCTTAGAACAGTCTGGAAACACCATATATTTT. It is translated as CASSLEQSGNTIYF.

V usage is TRBV9 and J usage is TRBJ2-6; D may be TRBD2 (6 bases). The V and J ends lost 4 bases and 4 bases respectively, with 12 bases between them. The CDR3 is 15 amino acids. Germline CDR1 SGDLS, CDR2 YYNGEE. This CDR3 is CASSPPGRGANVLTF. The CDR3 bases are TGTGCCAGCAGCCCCCCGGGGAGGGGGGCCAACGTCCTGACTTTC.

This clone was seen more than once but under ten times. The chain employs TRBV30 and TRBJ1-3, with D maybe TRBD1 (5 bases). V shed 0 bases and J shed 0 bases, with 9 bases lying between them. The CDR3 runs to 15 residues. CDR1 GTSNPN and CDR2 SVGIG come from the germline V gene (reference sequence). The CDR3: CAWSVGGTSGNTIYF. The CDR3 nucleotides are TGTGCCTGGAGTGTAGGCGGGACCTCTGGAAACACCATATATTTT.

This sequence joins TRBV13 and TRBJ2-7; the D gene is possibly TRBD1 (6 bases). Germline V gene lookup returns CDR1 PRHDT and CDR2 FYEKMQ (reference sequence). The CDR3 has 14 amino acids. Deletions cut 3 bases from V and 0 bases from J, with 9 bases between. The CDR3 spells CASSFRDNSYEQYF. CDR3 nucleotide sequence: TGTGCCAGCAGCTTCCGGGACAACTCCTACGAGCAGTACTTC.

The chain joins TRBV20-1 to TRBJ1-1; D is ambiguous. This CDR3 has 11 amino acids. Trimming pared 0 bases from V and 7 bases from J, leaving 6 bases between. Germline V gene data show CDR1 as DFQATT and CDR2 as SNEGSKA (reference sequence). CDR3 nucleotide sequence: TGCAGTGCTAGAGAGCCGGTTGAAGCTTTCTTT. This codes for CSAREPVEAFF.

The rearrangement links TRBV18 to TRBJ2-3; 8 nucleotides match TRBD1. Germline loops: CDR1 KGHSH, CDR2 LQKENI. The V gene end was trimmed by 0 bases and the J gene end by 6 bases; junction bases not matched to a gene: 8. The CDR3 loop spans 16 amino acids. CDR3 bases: TGTGCCAGCTCACCACCGGGCAGGGGGCTCGGGGATACGCAGTATTTT. Residues: CASSPPGRGLGDTQYF.

This chain uses TRBV19 with TRBJ1-1; 7 nucleotides agree with TRBD1. V shed 5 bases, J shed 5 bases, and the junction held 8 bases outside the gene matches. This CDR3 has 14 residues. CDR1 is LNHDA and CDR2 is SQIVND in the germline V gene (reference sequence). CDR3 in DNA: TGTGCCAGTAGTCCCCCAGGGGGGAGGACTGAAGCTTTCTTT. This translates into CASSPPGGRTEAFF.

This clone was seen more than once but under ten times. The gene calls are TRBV5-6 and TRBJ2-7; D is perhaps TRBD1 (6 bases). The CDR3 totals 15 residues. Germline lookup yields CDR1 SGHDT and CDR2 YYEEEE. V lost 7 bases and J 0 bases, leaving 17 bases between the germline ends. Written as DNA, the CDR3 is TGTGCCAGCGGCCGAATTCAGGGGAGCTCCTACGAGCAGTACTTC. Protein product: CASGRIQGSSYEQYF. The full variable domain, completed using reference TRBV5-6 and TRBJ2-7, is DAGVTQSPTHLIKTRGQQVTLRCSPKSGHDTVSWYQQALGQGPQFIFQYYEEEERQRGNFPDRFSGHQFPNYSSELNVNALLLGDSALYLCASGRIQGSSYEQYFGPGTRLTVT.

In its sample, this clone was seen a few times. The chain couples TRBV28 to TRBJ2-7; possibly TRBD1 for D (5 bases). The germline V gene encodes CDR1 MDHEN and CDR2 SYDVKM. V shed 7 bases and J shed 1 base, with 17 bases lying between them. The CDR3 has 15 amino acids. The CDR3 loop is CASNLPGRASYEQYF. In DNA, the CDR3 is TGTGCCAGCAACCTGCCGGGCAGGGCGTCCTACGAGCAGTACTTC.

In DNA form, the CDR3 reads TGCGCCAGCAGCTTCCTTAGCTTGGGACAGGGGGTTCACAATGAGCAGTTCTTC. Encoded protein: CASSFLSLGQGVHNEQFF. V is TRBV5-1 and J is TRBJ2-1, with 11 nucleotides matching TRBD1. After removal of 2 bases from V and 5 bases from J, the junction contained 12 bases not matched to a gene. Germline V lookup: CDR1 SGHRS, CDR2 YFSETQ. The length of the CDR3 is 18 residues.

The rearrangement joins TRBV27 to TRBJ1-1; TRBD1 agrees at 11 bases. There are 15 residues in the CDR3. The junction had 6 bases not matched to a gene; V was cut back by 6 bases and J by 3 bases. The germline CDR1 and CDR2 sequences are MNHEY and SMNVEV (reference sequence). CDR3 DNA: TGTGCCAGCAGGGACAGGGGGCGGGGGTACACTGAAGCTTTCTTT. Amino acid sequence: CASRDRGRGYTEAFF.

V and J are TRBV6-5 and TRBJ2-1, with TRBD2 matching over 12 bases. The CDR3 runs 16 residues. The germline V gene encodes CDR1 MNHEY and CDR2 SVGAGI. V gave up 3 bases and J gave up 7 bases; unmatched junction bases: 7. Here the CDR3 reads CASSYSSGRAGNEQFF. CDR3 in DNA: TGTGCCAGCAGTTATTCTAGCGGGAGGGCAGGGAATGAGCAGTTCTTC.